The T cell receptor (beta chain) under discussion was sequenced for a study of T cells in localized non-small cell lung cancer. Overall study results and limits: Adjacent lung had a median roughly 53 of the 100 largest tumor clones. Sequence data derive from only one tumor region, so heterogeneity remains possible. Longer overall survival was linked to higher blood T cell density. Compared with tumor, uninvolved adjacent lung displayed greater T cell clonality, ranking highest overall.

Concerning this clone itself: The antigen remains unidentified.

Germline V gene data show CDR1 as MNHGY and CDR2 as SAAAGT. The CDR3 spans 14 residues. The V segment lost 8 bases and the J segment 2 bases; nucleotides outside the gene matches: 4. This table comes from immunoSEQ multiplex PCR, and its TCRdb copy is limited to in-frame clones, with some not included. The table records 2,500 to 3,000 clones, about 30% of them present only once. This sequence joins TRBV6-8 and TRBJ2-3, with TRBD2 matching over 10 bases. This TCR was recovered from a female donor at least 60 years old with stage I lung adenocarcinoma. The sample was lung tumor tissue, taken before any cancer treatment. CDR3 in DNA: TGTGCCAGCTCTAGCGGGGGATACACAGATACGCAGTATTTT. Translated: CASSSGGYTDTQYF.